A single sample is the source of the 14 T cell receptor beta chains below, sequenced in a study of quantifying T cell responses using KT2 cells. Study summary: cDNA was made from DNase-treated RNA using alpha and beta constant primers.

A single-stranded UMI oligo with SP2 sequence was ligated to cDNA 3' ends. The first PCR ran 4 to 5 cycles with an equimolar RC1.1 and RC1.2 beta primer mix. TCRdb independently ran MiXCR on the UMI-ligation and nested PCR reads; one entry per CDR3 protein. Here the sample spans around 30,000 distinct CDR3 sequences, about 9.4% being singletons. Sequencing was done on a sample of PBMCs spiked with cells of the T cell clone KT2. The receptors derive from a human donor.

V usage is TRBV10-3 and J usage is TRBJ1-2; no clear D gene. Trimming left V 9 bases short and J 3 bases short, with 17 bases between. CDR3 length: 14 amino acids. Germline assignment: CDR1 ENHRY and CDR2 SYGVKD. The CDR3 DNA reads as TGTGCCATGACTCAGGAACCCGGGGACTATGGCTACACCTTC. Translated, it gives CAMTQEPGDYGYTF.

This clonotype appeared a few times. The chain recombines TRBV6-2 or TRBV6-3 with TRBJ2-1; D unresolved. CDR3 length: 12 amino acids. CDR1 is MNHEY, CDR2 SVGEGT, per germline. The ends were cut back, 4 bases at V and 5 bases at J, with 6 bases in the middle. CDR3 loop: CASSLGHNEQFF. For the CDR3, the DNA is TGTGCCAGCAGTTTGGGTCACAATGAGCAGTTCTTC.

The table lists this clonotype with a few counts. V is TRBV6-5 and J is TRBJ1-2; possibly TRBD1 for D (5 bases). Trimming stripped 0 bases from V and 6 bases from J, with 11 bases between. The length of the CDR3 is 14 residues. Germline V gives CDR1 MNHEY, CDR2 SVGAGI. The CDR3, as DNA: TGTGCCAGCAGTTACTCGGCAGGGCAAAATGGCTACACCTTC. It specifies CASSYSAGQNGYTF.

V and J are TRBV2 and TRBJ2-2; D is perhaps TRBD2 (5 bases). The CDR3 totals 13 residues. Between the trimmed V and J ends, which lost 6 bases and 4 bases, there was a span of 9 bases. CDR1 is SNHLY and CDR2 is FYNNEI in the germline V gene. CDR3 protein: CASSGLGTGELFF. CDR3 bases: TGTGCCAGCAGCGGACTCGGCACCGGGGAGCTGTTTTTT.

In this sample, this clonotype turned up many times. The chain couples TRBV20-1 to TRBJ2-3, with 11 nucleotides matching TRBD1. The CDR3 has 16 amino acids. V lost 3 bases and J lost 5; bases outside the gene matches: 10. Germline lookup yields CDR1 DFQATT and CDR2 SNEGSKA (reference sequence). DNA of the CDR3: TGCAGTGCTAGTGGCCCGGGACAGGGGGTTGGAGATACGCAGTATTTT. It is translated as CSASGPGQGVGDTQYF.

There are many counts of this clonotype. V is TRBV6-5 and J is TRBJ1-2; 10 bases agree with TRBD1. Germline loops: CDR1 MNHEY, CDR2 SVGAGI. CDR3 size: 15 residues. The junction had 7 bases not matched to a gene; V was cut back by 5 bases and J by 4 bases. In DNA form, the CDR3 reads TGTGCCAGCAGTGTGGGACAGGGGTTCCGCTATGGCTACACCTTC. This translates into CASSVGQGFRYGYTF.

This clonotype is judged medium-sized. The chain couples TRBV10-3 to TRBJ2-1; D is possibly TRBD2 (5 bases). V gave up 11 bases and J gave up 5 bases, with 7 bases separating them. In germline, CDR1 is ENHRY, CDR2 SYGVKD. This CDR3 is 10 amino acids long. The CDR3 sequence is CASGNNEQFF. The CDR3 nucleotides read TGTGCCTCCGGGAACAATGAGCAGTTCTTC.

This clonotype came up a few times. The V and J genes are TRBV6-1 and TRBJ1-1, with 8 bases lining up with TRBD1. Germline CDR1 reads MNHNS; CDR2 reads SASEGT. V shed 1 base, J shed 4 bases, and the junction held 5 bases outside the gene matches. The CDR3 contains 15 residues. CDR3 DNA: TGTGCCAGCAGTGAAGTGGCAGGGGGCATCACTGAAGCTTTCTTT. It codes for CASSEVAGGITEAFF.

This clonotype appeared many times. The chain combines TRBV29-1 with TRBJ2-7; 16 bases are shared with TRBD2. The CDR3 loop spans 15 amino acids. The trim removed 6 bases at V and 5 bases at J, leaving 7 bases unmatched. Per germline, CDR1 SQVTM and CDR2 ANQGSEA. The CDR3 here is CSVGTSGRVLNEQYF. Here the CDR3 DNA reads TGCAGCGTCGGGACTAGCGGGAGGGTCCTAAACGAGCAGTACTTC.

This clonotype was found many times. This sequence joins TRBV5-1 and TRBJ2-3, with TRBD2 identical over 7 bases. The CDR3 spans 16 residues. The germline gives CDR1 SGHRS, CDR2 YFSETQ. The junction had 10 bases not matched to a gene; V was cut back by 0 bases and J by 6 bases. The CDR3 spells CASSLAGGTSADTQYF. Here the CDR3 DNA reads TGCGCCAGCAGCTTGGCCGGGGGTACTAGCGCGGATACGCAGTATTTT.

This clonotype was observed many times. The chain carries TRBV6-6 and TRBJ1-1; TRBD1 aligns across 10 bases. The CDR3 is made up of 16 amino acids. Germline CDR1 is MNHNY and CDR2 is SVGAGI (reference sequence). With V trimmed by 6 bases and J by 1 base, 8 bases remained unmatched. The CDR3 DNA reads TGTGCCAGCAGCCCCGGATGGACAGGGGGGAACACTGAAGCTTTCTTT. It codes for CASSPGWTGGNTEAFF.

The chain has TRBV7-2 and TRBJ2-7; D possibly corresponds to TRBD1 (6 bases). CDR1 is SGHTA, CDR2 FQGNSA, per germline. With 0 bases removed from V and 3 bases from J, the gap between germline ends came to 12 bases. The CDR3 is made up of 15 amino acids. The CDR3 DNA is TGTGCCAGCAGCTTAGCCGGACAGAATAACTACGAGCAGTACTTC. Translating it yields CASSLAGQNNYEQYF.

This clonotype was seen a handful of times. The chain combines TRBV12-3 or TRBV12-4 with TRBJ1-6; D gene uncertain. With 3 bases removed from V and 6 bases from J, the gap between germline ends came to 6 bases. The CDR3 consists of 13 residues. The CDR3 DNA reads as TGTGCCAGCAGTTTTGACGGTAATTCACCCCTCCACTTT. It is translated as CASSFDGNSPLHF.

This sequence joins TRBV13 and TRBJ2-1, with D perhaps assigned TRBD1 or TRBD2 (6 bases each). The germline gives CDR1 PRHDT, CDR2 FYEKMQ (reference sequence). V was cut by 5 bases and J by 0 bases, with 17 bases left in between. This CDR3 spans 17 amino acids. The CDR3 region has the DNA TGTGCCAGCAGCCGGGGACTGACAGGCCTCTCCTACAATGAGCAGTTCTTC. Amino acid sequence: CASSRGLTGLSYNEQFF.